One and the same sample provided the 26 T cell receptor beta chains below, sequenced in a study of blood T cell repertoires in COVID-19. The assay was immunoSEQ multiplex PCR, and TCRdb's table has in-frame clones only and misses some. The sample carries about 210,000 clones, 80% to 85% recorded once. The sequenced sample consisted of PBMCs or T cells enriched from blood (not recorded which). All receptors come from a woman in her twenties or thirties who had been exposed to COVID-19.

The rearrangement uses TRBV6-5 and TRBJ1-5; 10 nucleotides align to TRBD1. Germline values: CDR1 MNHEY, CDR2 SVGAGI. V lost 4 bases, J lost 5 bases, and 2 bases stayed unmatched. This CDR3 has 14 amino acids. CDR3 in amino acids: CASSWGTGDQPQHF. The CDR3 region has the DNA TGTGCCAGCAGTTGGGGGACAGGGGATCAGCCCCAGCATTTT.

The chain joins TRBV27 to TRBJ1-5; 7 bases are shared with TRBD1. CDR1 is MNHEY, CDR2 SMNVEV, per germline (reference sequence). J gave up 5 bases and V 5 bases, and 15 bases lay outside the gene matches. This CDR3 is built from 17 residues. The CDR3 protein is CASSLTYETGPDQPQHF. In DNA, the CDR3 is TGTGCCAGCAGTCTTACCTATGAGACAGGGCCGGATCAGCCCCAGCATTTT.

The V call is TRBV19, the J call TRBJ1-2; 7 bases line up with TRBD1. This CDR3 is 14 amino acids long. CDR1 LNHDA and CDR2 SQIVND come from the germline V gene (reference sequence). V was pared by 5 bases and J by 4 bases, with 7 bases of the junction left unmatched. This chain's CDR3 is CASSRTGLFYGYTF. The CDR3 DNA sequence: TGTGCCAGTAGTCGGACAGGACTCTTCTATGGCTACACCTTC.

The rearrangement links TRBV11-3 to TRBJ1-4, with unresolved D. The germline V gene has CDR1 SGHNT and CDR2 YENEEA. The germline V and J ends were trimmed by 1 base and 1 base, with 10 bases remaining between them. The length of the CDR3 is 16 residues. CDR3 coding DNA: TGTGCCAGCAGCTTAGTTATGGAGGTAACTAATGAAAAACTGTTTTTT. It translates to CASSLVMEVTNEKLFF.

The genes are TRBV7-2 and TRBJ2-1; 7 bases are a match to TRBD2. V dropped 1 base and J dropped 7; count of bases not matched to a gene: 1. CDR1 is SGHTA and CDR2 is FQGNSA in the germline V gene. The CDR3 contains 13 residues. CDR3 amino acids: CASSLGEGNEQFF. Written as DNA, the CDR3 is TGTGCCAGCAGCTTAGGGGAGGGAAATGAGCAGTTCTTC.

The rearrangement links TRBV7-2 to TRBJ1-2; TRBD1 matches at 8 bases. The J segment lost 6 bases and the V segment lost 4 bases, leaving 10 bases of the junction unmatched. Germline CDR1 and CDR2: SGHTA and FQGNSA. The CDR3 has 15 residues. CDR3 sequence reads: CASSSKRQGSNGYTF. The CDR3 DNA reads TGTGCCAGCAGCTCAAAAAGACAGGGGTCAAATGGCTACACCTTC.

V usage is TRBV28 and J usage is TRBJ1-1; D not certain. This CDR3 comprises 15 residues. CDR1 and CDR2 from the germline V gene are MDHEN and SYDVKM. V lost 3 bases, J lost 4 bases, and 15 bases lay in between. The CDR3 nucleotides read TGTGCCAGCAGTTTTGTTGGCCTCCGTTCCACTGAAGCTTTCTTT. Translation gives CASSFVGLRSTEAFF.

This chain joins TRBV11-2 and TRBJ2-5, with TRBD1 matching over 11 bases. Germline loops: CDR1 SGHAT, CDR2 FQNNGV. Trimming cost V 5 bases and J 5 bases; bases outside gene matches: 13. CDR3 length equals 17 residues. CDR3 sequence: CASSHYRDRGKGETQYF. CDR3 bases: TGTGCCAGCAGCCATTACCGGGACAGGGGGAAAGGGGAGACCCAGTACTTC. The full variable domain, its missing parts supplied by reference TRBV11-2 and TRBJ2-5, is EAGVAQSPRYKIIEKRQSVAFWCNPISGHATLYWYQQILGQGPKLLIQFQNNGVVDDSQLPKDRFSAERLKGVDSTLKIQPAKLEDSAVYLCASSHYRDRGKGETQYFGPGTRLLVL.

The V gene is TRBV19, the J gene TRBJ2-7; maybe TRBD1 (6 bases). This CDR3 is 15 amino acids long. The germline V gene has CDR1 LNHDA and CDR2 SQIVND (reference sequence). V lost 4 bases, J lost 2 bases, and 15 bases lay in between. CDR3 nucleotides: TGTGCCAGTAGTACCTACCCGGGACATCCCTACGAGCAGTACTTC. Amino acid sequence: CASSTYPGHPYEQYF.

The chain employs TRBV4-1 and TRBJ1-3; D call uncertain. V lost 6 bases and J lost 4, with 16 bases in between. Looked up from germline, CDR1 is MGHRA and CDR2 is YSYEKL. The CDR3 covers 15 residues. The chain's CDR3 is CASSNKNVGGNTIYF. CDR3 in DNA: TGCGCCAGCAGTAACAAAAACGTCGGGGGAAACACCATATATTTT.

The chain recombines TRBV5-1 with TRBJ2-1; 10 bases are a match to TRBD2. CDR1 is SGHRS and CDR2 is YFSETQ in the germline V gene. V was pared by 4 bases and J by 7 bases, with 5 bases of the junction left unmatched. The CDR3 runs to 14 residues. The DNA for the CDR3 is TGCGCCAGCAGCACGGGACTAGCGATGAATGAGCAGTTCTTC. Translating gives CASSTGLAMNEQFF.

Turning to this clone: Relative to the germline gene, one junction end is altered; a read error may explain this. Other DNA sequences in the same sample also yield this CDR3. The chain carries TRBV27 and TRBJ1-2; possible D gene TRBD1, 5 bases. From germline, CDR1 is MNHEY and CDR2 SMNVEV (reference sequence). CDR3 length: 15 amino acids. This chain's CDR3 is CASSLSGTLAGGYTF. CDR3 DNA: TGTGCCAGCAGTCTCTCCGGGACTTTAGCGGGAGGCTACACCTTT.

The V gene is TRBV6-1, the J gene TRBJ1-1; TRBD1 aligns across 8 bases. CDR3 size: 13 residues. Germline-derived CDR1 and CDR2 are MNHNS and SASEGT. The ends lost 3 bases at V and 5 bases at J; junction bases unmatched: 2. In DNA, the CDR3 is TGTGCCAGCAGTGATCAGGGGGCTACTGAAGCTTTCTTT. Translation: CASSDQGATEAFF.

V gene TRBV9 combines with J gene TRBJ2-3; 12 positions match TRBD2. CDR3 size: 16 residues. Trimming took 2 bases from V and 6 from J; bases not matched to a gene: 7. Germline V gives CDR1 SGDLS, CDR2 YYNGEE. This CDR3 is CASSVSSGGAGDTQYF. The CDR3 DNA follows: TGTGCCAGCAGCGTGTCTAGCGGGGGGGCCGGGGATACGCAGTATTTT.

The chain is built from TRBV2 and TRBJ1-5; D not certain. Trimming removed 3 bases from V and 6 bases from J, with 21 bases in between. In germline, CDR1 is SNHLY, CDR2 FYNNEI. The CDR3 has 17 residues. CDR3 DNA sequence: TGTGCCAGCAGTGACCCGACGGGAAGGATAGTAGGTCAGCCCCAGCATTTT. Protein sequence: CASSDPTGRIVGQPQHF.

The rearrangement links TRBV5-4 to TRBJ1-2, with D uncertain. Between the trimmed V and J ends, which lost 2 bases and 5 bases, there was a span of 13 bases. There are 14 residues in the CDR3. CDR1 and CDR2 from the germline V gene are SGHNT and YYREEE (reference sequence). CDR3 loop: CASSFQAYGYGYTF. CDR3 DNA sequence: TGTGCCAGCAGCTTTCAGGCTTATGGGTATGGCTACACCTTC.

The chain recombines TRBV7-8 with TRBJ1-1; D might be TRBD1 (5 bases). Germline V gene data show CDR1 as SGHVS and CDR2 as FQNEAQ. Trimming cost V 3 bases and J 6 bases, with 14 bases left between them. There are 14 residues in the CDR3. The CDR3 DNA follows: TGTGCCAGCAGCTTGCGGGGGTTAACCCCTGAAGCTTTCTTT. It yields the protein CASSLRGLTPEAFF.

The rearrangement uses TRBV4-1 and TRBJ1-2, with TRBD1 as a possible D gene (6 bases). Germline assignment: CDR1 MGHRA and CDR2 YSYEKL. V was cut by 1 base and J by 5 bases, with 20 bases left in between. This CDR3 has 17 amino acids. As DNA, the CDR3 is TGCGCCAGCAGCCAAGCCGAGGGGGAAAAGGGATTATATGGCTACACCTTC. Its protein is CASSQAEGEKGLYGYTF.

This clone occurred a few times. J is TRBJ1-5 and V is TRBV2; the match to TRBD1 covers 7 bases. This CDR3 contains 15 residues. Germline V gene lookup returns CDR1 SNHLY and CDR2 FYNNEI. V lost 7 bases, J lost 6 bases, and 12 bases stayed unmatched. CDR3 region: CASKTGTARLQPQHF. The CDR3 DNA follows: TGTGCCAGCAAGACCGGGACAGCCAGACTTCAGCCCCAGCATTTT.

This clone was picked up a small number of times. The gene calls are TRBV10-1 and TRBJ2-3; 14 nucleotides align to TRBD2. Unmatched junction bases numbered 2, after V lost 4 bases and J lost 2 bases. The CDR3 totals 16 residues. Per germline, CDR1 WNHNN and CDR2 SYGVQD (reference sequence). CDR3 nucleotide sequence: TGCGCCAGCAGTGGGGGACTAGCGGGGGCCACAGATACGCAGTATTTT. This encodes CASSGGLAGATDTQYF.

The chain is built from TRBV12-3 or TRBV12-4 and TRBJ1-4; D is unclear. CDR3 length: 13 amino acids. V was pared by 6 bases and J by 4 bases, with 9 bases between. DNA of the CDR3: TGTGCCAGCAGGGATCCGGGTAATGAAAAACTGTTTTTT. Translated, it gives CASRDPGNEKLFF.

The genes are TRBV9 and TRBJ2-3; D gene uncertain. CDR1 SGDLS and CDR2 YYNGEE come from the germline V gene. Trimming cost V 0 bases and J 2 bases, with 7 bases left between them. The CDR3 is made up of 14 amino acids. CDR3 sequence: CASSVGPFTDTQYF. CDR3 bases: TGTGCCAGCAGCGTAGGGCCCTTCACAGATACGCAGTATTTT.

This chain uses TRBV27 with TRBJ2-5, with 9 bases that match TRBD1. Germline CDR1 is MNHEY and CDR2 is SMNVEV (reference sequence). CDR3 length equals 15 residues. The J segment lost 2 bases and the V segment lost 3 bases, leaving 4 bases of the junction unmatched. CDR3 in DNA: TGTGCCAGCAGTTTTAGGACAGGGGAGCAAGAGACCCAGTACTTC. This sequence encodes CASSFRTGEQETQYF.

The genes are TRBV12-3 or TRBV12-4 and TRBJ1-1, with 7 bases that match TRBD1. This CDR3 has 13 residues. V lost 3 bases, J lost 8 bases, and 6 bases stayed unmatched. The CDR3 region has the DNA TGTGCCAGCAGTTTTTTAGGACAGGACGAAGCTTTCTTT. Translation gives CASSFLGQDEAFF.

The chain employs TRBV2 and TRBJ2-3; D is uncertain. CDR3 length equals 14 residues. V was pared by 3 bases and J by 1 base, with 8 bases between. CDR1 SNHLY and CDR2 FYNNEI come from the germline V gene. The CDR3 region has the DNA TGTGCCAGCAGTGATTCAGGCCGCACAGATACGCAGTATTTT. Its translation is CASSDSGRTDTQYF.

The chain has TRBV20-1 and TRBJ1-1; the D gene is possibly TRBD1 (6 bases). This CDR3 comprises 11 residues. Germline-derived CDR1 and CDR2 are DFQATT and SNEGSKA (reference sequence). Trimming removed 5 bases from V and 6 bases from J, with 10 bases in between. The CDR3 nucleotides are TGCAGTGCTCCACAGGGTGCTGAAGCTTTCTTT. It yields the protein CSAPQGAEAFF.